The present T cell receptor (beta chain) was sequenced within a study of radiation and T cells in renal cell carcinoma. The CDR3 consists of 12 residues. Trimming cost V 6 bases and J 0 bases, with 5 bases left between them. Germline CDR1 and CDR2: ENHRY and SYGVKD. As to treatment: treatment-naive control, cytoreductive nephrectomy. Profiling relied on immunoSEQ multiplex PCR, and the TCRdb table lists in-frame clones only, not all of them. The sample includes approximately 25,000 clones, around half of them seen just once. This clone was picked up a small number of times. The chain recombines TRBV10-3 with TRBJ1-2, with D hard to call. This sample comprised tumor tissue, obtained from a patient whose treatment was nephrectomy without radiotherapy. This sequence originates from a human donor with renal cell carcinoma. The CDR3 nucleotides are TGTGCCATCAGCAGCACTAACTATGGCTACACCTTC. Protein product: CAISSTNYGYTF.